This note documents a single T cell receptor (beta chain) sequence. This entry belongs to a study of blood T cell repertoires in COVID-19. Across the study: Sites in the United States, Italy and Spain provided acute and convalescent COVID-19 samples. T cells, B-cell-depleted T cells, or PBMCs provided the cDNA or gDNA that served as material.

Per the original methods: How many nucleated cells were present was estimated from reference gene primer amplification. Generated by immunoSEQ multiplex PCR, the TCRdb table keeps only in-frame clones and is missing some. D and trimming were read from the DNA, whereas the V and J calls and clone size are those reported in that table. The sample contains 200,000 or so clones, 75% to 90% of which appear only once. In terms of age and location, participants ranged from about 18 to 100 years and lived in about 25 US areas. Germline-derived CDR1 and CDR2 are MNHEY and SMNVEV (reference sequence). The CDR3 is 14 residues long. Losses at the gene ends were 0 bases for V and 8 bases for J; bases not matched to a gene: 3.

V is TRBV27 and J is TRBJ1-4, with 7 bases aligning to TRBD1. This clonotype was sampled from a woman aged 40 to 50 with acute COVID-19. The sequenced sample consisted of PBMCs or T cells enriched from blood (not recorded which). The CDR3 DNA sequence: TGTGCCAGCAGTTTATCCCAGGGGGGAGAAAAACTGTTTTTT. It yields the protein CASSLSQGGEKLFF.